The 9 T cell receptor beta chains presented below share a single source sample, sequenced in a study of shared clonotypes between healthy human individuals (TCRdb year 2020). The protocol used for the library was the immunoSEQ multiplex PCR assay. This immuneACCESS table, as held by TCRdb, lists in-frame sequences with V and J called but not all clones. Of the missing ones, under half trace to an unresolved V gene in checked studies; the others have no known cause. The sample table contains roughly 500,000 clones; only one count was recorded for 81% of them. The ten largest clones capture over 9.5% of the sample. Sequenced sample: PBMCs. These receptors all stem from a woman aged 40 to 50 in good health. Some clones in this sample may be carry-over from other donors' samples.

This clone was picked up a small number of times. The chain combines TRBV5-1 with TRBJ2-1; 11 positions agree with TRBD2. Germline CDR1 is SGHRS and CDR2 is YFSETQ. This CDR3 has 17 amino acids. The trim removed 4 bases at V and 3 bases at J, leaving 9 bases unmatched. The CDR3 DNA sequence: TGCGCCAGCAGCCCGACCATAGCGGGAGGGTTCTACAATGAGCAGTTCTTC. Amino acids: CASSPTIAGGFYNEQFF.

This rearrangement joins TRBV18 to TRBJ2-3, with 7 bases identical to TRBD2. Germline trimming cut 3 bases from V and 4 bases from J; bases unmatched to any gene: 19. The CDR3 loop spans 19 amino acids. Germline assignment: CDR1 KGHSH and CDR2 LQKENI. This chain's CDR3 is CASSPSPGVGSGIADTQYF. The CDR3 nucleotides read TGTGCCAGCTCACCGTCTCCGGGAGTTGGGAGCGGGATCGCAGATACGCAGTATTTT.

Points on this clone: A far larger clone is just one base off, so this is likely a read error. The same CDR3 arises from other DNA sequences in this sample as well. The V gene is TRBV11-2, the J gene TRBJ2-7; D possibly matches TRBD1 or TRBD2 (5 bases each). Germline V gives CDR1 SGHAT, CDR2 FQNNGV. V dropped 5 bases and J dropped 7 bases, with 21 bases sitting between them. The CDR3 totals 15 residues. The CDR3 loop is CASSAAGTTHVEQYF. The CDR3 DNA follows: TGTGCCAGCAGCGCCGCCGGGACCACTCACGTTGAGCAGTACTTC. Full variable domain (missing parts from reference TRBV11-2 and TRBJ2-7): EAGVAQSPRYKIIEKRQSVAFWCNPISGHATLYWYQQILGQGPKLLIQFQNNGVVDDSQLPKDRFSAERLKGVDSTLKIQPAKLEDSAVYLCASSAAGTTHVEQYFGPGTRLTVT.

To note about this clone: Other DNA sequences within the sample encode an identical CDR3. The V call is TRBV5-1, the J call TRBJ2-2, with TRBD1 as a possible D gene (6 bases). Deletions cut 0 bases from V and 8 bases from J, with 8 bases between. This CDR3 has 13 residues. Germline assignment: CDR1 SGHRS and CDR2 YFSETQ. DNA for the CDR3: TGCGCCAGCAGCTTGGTCGGGACAGGGGAGCTGTTTTTT. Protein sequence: CASSLVGTGELFF. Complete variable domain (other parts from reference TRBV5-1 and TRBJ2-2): KAGVTQTPRYLIKTRGQQVTLSCSPISGHRSVSWYQQTPGQGLQFLFEYFSETQRNKGNFPGRFSGRQFSNSRSEMNVSTLELGDSALYLCASSLVGTGELFFGEGSRLTVL.

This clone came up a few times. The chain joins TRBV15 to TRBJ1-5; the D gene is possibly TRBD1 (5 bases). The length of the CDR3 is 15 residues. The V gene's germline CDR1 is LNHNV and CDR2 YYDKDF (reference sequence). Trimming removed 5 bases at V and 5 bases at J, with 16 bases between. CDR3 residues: CATSSLYAGHQPQHF. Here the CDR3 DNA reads TGTGCCACCAGCTCGTTGTATGCAGGGCATCAGCCCCAGCATTTT.

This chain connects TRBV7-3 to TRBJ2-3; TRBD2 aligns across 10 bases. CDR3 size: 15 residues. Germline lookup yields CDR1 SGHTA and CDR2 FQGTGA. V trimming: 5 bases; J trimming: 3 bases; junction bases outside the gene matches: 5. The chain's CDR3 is CASSTSGMETDTQYF. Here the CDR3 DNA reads TGTGCCAGCAGCACTAGCGGGATGGAAACAGATACGCAGTATTTT.

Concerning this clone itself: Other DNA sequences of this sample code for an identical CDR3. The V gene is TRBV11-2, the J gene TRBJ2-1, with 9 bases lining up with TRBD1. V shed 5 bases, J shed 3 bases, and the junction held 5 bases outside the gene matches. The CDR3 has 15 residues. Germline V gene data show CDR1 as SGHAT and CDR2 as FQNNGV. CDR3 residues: CASSLDRGSYNEQFF. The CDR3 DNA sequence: TGTGCCAGCAGCCTGGACAGGGGAAGCTACAATGAGCAGTTCTTC.

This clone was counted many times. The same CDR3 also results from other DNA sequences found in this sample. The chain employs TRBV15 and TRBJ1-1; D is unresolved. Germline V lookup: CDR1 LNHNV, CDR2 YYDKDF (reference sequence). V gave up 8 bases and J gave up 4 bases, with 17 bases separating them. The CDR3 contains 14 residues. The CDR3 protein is CATRSGRVATEAFF. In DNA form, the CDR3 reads TGTGCCACCCGAAGTGGGAGAGTGGCCACTGAAGCTTTCTTT.

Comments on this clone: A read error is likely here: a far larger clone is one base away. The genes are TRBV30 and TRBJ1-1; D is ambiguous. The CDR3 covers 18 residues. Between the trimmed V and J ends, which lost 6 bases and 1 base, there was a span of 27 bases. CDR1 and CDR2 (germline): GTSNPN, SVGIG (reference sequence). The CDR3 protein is CACSPFGLGGLGNTEAFF. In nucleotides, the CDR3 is TGTGCCTGTAGTCCCTTCGGCTTGGGTGGGTTAGGGAACACTGAAGCTTTCTTT.